The clone carrying this T cell receptor (beta chain) was detected a few times. The antigen is unknown. Template switching (which added a universal primer site) was used, and cDNA carried unique molecular identifiers. TCRdb reprocessed the 5' RACE reads with MiXCR, giving one entry per CDR3 protein. The sample contains just under 650,000 distinct CDR3 sequences, just over 7% of which appear only once. The sample is drawn from a study of identical twins. Overall study findings and caveats: Cord blood beta clonotypes that were abundant carried fewer insertions, and memory repertoires showed no such trend.

This CDR3 contains 13 residues. The V gene lost 3 bases and the J gene lost 6 bases, with 12 bases spanning the gap. Germline-derived CDR1 and CDR2 are SGHKS and YYEKEE (reference sequence). The same sample was also studied in work on yellow fever vaccine responses in identical twins.

This clonotype was obtained from a woman younger than 30 in good health. What was sequenced was PBMCs. The genes are TRBV5-5 and TRBJ1-1; D call uncertain. The CDR3 sequence: CASSSDLGSEAFF. CDR3 nucleotides: TGTGCCAGCAGCTCGGACCTGGGCTCTGAAGCTTTCTTT.